This T cell receptor beta chain was sequenced during a study of blood T cells in healthy people across ages. Combining a sample-barcoded 5' primer with a J-beta primer mix, a second PCR ran for roughly 6 to 12 cycles. TCRdb analysed the 5' RACE reads with MiXCR anew, one entry per CDR3 protein. The sample yields 1.5 million to 2 million distinct CDR3 sequences, 34% seen once. CDR1 and CDR2 (germline): SGHRS, YFSETQ. Losses at the gene ends were 0 bases for V and 3 bases for J; bases not matched to a gene: 14. This CDR3 has 19 amino acids. The chain couples TRBV5-1 to TRBJ2-3, with 9 bases that match TRBD2. The sequence came from a woman aged 30 to 39 in good health. The specimen sequenced was blood. In nucleotides, the CDR3 is TGCGCCAGCAGCTTGGGTCTAGCGGGACCCAACCCCATGACAGATACGCAGTATTTT. Its protein product is CASSLGLAGPNPMTDTQYF.